This TCR beta chain derives from a study of cytomegalovirus exposure and HLA in healthy donors. Background on the study: Earlier work reported approximately 100 million unique TCR beta sequences from some 180 million T cells. Most genotyped donors, about four fifths of roughly 400, had Caucasian-associated genetic ancestry. Study observations and caveats: Later analysis demonstrated an association between a missense DCLRE1C variant and TCR beta V- and J-gene trimming. HLA restriction was apparent for most CMV-associated TCR beta chains in a later analysis.

It was with 60 Vbeta and 13 Jbeta primers that the PCR ran. Profiling relied on immunoSEQ multiplex PCR, and the TCRdb table lists in-frame clones only, not all of them. The data hold approximately 170,000 clones, with around 77% observed a single time. Germline values: CDR1 SGHRS, CDR2 YFSETQ. J was trimmed by 3 bases and V by 4 bases; bases with no gene match: 9. The CDR3 length is 15 residues. About this clone itself: Its antigen is as yet unknown.

The sample was PBMCs. This chain links TRBV5-1 with TRBJ2-7; the match to TRBD1 covers 8 bases. This receptor was taken from a middle-aged man in good health and CMV-seronegative. The CDR3 is CASSKGTGPFYEQYF. In DNA form, the CDR3 reads TGCGCCAGCAGCAAGGGGACAGGCCCTTTCTACGAGCAGTACTTC.